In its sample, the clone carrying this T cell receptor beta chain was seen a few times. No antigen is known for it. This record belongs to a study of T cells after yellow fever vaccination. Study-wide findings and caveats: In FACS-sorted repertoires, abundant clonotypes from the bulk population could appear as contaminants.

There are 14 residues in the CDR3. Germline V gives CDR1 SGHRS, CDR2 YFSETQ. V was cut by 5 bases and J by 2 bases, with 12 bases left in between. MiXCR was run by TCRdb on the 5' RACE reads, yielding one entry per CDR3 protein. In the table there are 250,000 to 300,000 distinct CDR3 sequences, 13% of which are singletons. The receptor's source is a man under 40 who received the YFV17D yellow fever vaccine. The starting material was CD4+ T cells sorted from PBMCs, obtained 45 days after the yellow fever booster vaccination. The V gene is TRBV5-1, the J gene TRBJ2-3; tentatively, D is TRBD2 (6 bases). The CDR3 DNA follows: TGCGCCAGCAGTTTTCGGGGGATCACAGATACGCAGTATTTT. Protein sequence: CASSFRGITDTQYF.